Listed below are T cell receptor beta chains from one sample, sequenced in a study of T cell changes during pregnancy in multiple sclerosis. Using immunoSEQ multiplex PCR, the repertoire was profiled, and TCRdb retains in-frame clones only, with some absent. The repertoire holds about 85,000 clones, with roughly 90% as singletons. The sequencing here drew on peripheral blood, taken in the first trimester of pregnancy. The receptors stem from a female donor with multiple sclerosis, enrolled in a pregnancy study. CDR3s include the opening cysteine and the closing phenylalanine or tryptophan. The D gene is left open where the match is weak. The size of a clone is reported for some rows only, either as once, few or many, or as a class for expanded clones.

clone_size	v_call	d_call	j_call	cdr3_aa	cdr3_nt
once	TRBV19	-	TRBJ1-5	CASRFGTYSNQPQHF	TGTGCCAGCCGTTTTGGGACTTATAGCAATCAGCCCCAGCATTTT
-	TRBV23-1	TRBD1	TRBJ1-2	CASSQAADRGRDYTF	TGCGCCAGCAGTCAAGCCGCGGACAGGGGGCGCGACTACACCTTC
-	TRBV19	TRBD1	TRBJ2-7	CASSISRGFYEQYF	TGTGCCAGTAGTATATCCAGGGGGTTCTACGAGCAGTACTTC
-	TRBV4-3	TRBD2	TRBJ2-3	CASSQLAGDPPDTQYF	TGCGCCAGCAGCCAACTAGCGGGGGATCCACCAGATACGCAGTATTTT
once	TRBV6-1	TRBD1	TRBJ1-1	CASSAIQGSTEAFF	TGTGCCAGCAGTGCAATACAGGGGAGCACTGAAGCTTTCTTT
-	TRBV5-4	TRBD2	TRBJ2-1	CASSPRTSGEPTLEFF	TGTGCCAGCAGCCCTAGGACTAGCGGGGAACCCACGTTGGAGTTCTTC
-	TRBV5-5	TRBD2	TRBJ2-1	CASSFGPGGSYTEQFF	TGTGCCAGCAGTTTCGGTCCGGGAGGCTCCTACACTGAGCAGTTCTTC
-	TRBV13	-	TRBJ2-1	CASSLTGRVADNEQFF	TGTGCCAGCAGCTTAACAGGGAGGGTCGCGGACAATGAGCAGTTCTTC
-	TRBV5-1	-	TRBJ2-1	CASSLEFGQIYNEQFF	TGCGCCAGCAGCTTGGAATTTGGACAGATCTACAATGAGCAGTTCTTC
-	TRBV6-6	-	TRBJ2-3	CASTRMAGNTDTQYF	TGTGCCAGCACCCGGATGGCAGGAAACACAGATACGCAGTATTTT
-	TRBV2	TRBD1	TRBJ1-2	CASKGNTNRGTSNYGYTF	TGTGCCAGCAAGGGGAATACGAACAGGGGAACTTCTAACTATGGCTACACCTTC
-	TRBV7-9	TRBD2	TRBJ2-1	CASSLASQRGGSRQFF	TGTGCCAGCAGCTTAGCGTCCCAGCGGGGGGGCTCCAGGCAGTTCTTC
once	TRBV28	-	TRBJ2-6	CASSLWGGPGANVLTF	TGTGCCAGCAGTTTATGGGGGGGTCCTGGGGCCAACGTCCTGACTTTC
-	TRBV5-1	-	TRBJ2-3	CASSSSSTDTQYF	TGCGCCAGCAGCTCCTCTAGCACAGATACGCAGTATTTT
-	TRBV7-8	TRBD2	TRBJ2-2	CASSPRYLADTGELFF	TGTGCCAGCAGCCCCCGGTATCTAGCGGACACCGGGGAGCTGTTTTTT
-	TRBV2	-	TRBJ2-7	CASRRDSYEQYF	TGTGCCAGCCGTCGGGACTCCTACGAGCAGTACTTC
-	TRBV27	-	TRBJ2-7	CASSFFGGAYEQYF	TGTGCCAGCAGTTTTTTCGGTGGTGCCTACGAGCAGTACTTC